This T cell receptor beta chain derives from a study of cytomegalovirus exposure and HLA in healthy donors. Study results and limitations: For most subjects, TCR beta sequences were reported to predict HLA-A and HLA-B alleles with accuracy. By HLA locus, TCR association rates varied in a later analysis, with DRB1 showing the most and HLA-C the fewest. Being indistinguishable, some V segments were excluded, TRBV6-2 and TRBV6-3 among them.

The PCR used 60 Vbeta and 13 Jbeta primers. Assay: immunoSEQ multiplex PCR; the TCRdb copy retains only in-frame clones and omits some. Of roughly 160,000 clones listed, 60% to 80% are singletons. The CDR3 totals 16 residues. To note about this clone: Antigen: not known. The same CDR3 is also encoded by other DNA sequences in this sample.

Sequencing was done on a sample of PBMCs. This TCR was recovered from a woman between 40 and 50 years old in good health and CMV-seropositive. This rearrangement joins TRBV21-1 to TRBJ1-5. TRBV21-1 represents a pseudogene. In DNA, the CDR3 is TGTGCCAGTGAGACGGGGGGGTCCCGCGTAAGGCAGCCCCAGCATTTT. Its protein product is CASETGGSRVRQPQHF.